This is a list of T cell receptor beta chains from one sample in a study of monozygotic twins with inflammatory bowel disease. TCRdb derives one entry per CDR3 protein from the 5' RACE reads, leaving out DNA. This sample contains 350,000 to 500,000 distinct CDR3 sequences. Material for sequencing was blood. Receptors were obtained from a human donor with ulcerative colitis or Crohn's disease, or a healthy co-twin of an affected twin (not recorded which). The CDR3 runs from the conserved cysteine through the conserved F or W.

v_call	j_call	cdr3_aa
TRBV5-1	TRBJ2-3	CASTGGWGADADTQYF
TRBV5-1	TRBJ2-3	CASSLTGYSGSHTDTQYF
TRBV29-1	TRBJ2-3	CSVRGWTTPGDTQYF
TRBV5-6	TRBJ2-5	CASSLAYRPQETQYF
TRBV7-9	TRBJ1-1	CASRTGPNTEAFF
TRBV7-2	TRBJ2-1	CASSLGSLSYNEQFF
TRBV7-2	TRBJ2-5	CASSPSLNRGGETQYF
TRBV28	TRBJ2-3	CASSEVVDTQYF
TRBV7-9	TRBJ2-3	CASSLESYSTDTQYF
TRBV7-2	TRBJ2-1	CASSKRQDDEQFF
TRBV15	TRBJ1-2	CATRGDYYGYTF
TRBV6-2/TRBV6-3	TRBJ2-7	CASKRVTGRYEQYF
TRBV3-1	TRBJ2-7	CASSQRASSYEQYF
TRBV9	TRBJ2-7	CASSAGTLGYEQYF
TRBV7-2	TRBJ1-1	CASSWGIEAFF
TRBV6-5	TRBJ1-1	CASSSLAISNTEAFF
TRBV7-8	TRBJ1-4	CASSLARTGTPERRNEKLFF
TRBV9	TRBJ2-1	CASSVNGYSYNEQFF
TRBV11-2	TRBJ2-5	CASSPNALETQYF
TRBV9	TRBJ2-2	CASSRGLAIAGELFF
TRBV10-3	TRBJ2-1	CAISAMSLGGMNEQFF
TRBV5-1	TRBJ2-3	CASSTDGGTDTQYF
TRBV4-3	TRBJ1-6	CASSQDNSPLHF
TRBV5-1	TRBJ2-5	CASSQAYSRGRGEETQYF
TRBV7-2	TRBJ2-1	CASSLSATSGSYNEQFF
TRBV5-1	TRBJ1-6	CASSLALGQGYSPLHF
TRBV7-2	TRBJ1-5	CASSADRAYQPQHF
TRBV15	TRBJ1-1	CATSRARTDRAEAFF
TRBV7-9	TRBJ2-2	CASSSGTERGELFF
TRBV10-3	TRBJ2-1	CANSGGDEQFF